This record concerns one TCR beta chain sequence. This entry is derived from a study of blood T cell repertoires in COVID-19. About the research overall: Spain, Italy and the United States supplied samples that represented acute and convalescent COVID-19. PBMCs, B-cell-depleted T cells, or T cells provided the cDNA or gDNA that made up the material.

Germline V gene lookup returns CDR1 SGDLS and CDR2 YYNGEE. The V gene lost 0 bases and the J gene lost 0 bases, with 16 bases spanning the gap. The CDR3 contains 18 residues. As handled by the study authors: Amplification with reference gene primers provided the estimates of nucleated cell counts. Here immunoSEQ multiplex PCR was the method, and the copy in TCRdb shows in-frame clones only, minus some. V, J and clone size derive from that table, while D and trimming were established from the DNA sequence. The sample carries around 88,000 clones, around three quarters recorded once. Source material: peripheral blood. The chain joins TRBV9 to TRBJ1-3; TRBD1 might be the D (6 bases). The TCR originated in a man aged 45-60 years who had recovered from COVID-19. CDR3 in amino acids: CASSVGGTIINSGNTIYF. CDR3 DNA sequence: TGTGCCAGCAGCGTAGGGGGGACAATTATTAACTCTGGAAACACCATATATTTT.